This passage covers 16 T cell receptor beta chains from one sample sequenced in a study of cytomegalovirus exposure and HLA in healthy donors (TCRdb year 2017). Library construction relied on the immunoSEQ multiplex PCR assay. For the multiplex PCR, a mixture combining 60 forward primers for TCR Vbeta segments and 13 reverse primers for TCR Jbeta segments was used. Not all clones reach the TCRdb copy of this immuneACCESS table, which keeps in-frame sequences only. Checked studies attribute under half of the gap to unresolved V genes and leave the rest unexplained. The sample data list 150,000 or so clones, and roughly 71% of these were observed just once. Over 1.2% of the sample goes to the ten largest clones. Specimen: PBMCs. All receptors derive from a girl under 18 in good health and CMV-seronegative.

The J gene is TRBJ1-2, the V gene TRBV4-2; D is undetermined. Germline V gene sequence: CDR1 LGHNA, CDR2 YNFKEQ. The germline V and J ends were trimmed by 0 bases and 1 base, with 9 bases remaining between them. The CDR3 has 15 residues. CDR3 nucleotides: TGTGCCAGCAGCCAAGATCTCGAGGGTAACTATGGCTACACCTTC. It specifies CASSQDLEGNYGYTF.

The chain uses TRBV19 and TRBJ2-6, with 7 bases aligning to TRBD2. V gave up 6 bases and J gave up 4 bases; unmatched junction bases: 6. This CDR3 is 15 amino acids long. Germline assignment: CDR1 LNHDA and CDR2 SQIVND (reference sequence). CDR3 DNA: TGTGCCAGTAGCCCGGGGGGATCAGGGGCCAACGTCCTGACTTTC. Amino acids: CASSPGGSGANVLTF.

This clone was recorded once. The rearrangement uses TRBV19 and TRBJ1-1; 8 nucleotides match TRBD1. There are 13 residues in the CDR3. Germline V gene data show CDR1 as LNHDA and CDR2 as SQIVND (reference sequence). After removal of 10 bases from V and 6 bases from J, the junction contained 10 bases not matched to a gene. For the CDR3, the DNA is TGTGCCACCACCGGACAGGGAGGCGCTGAAGCTTTCTTT. Protein: CATTGQGGAEAFF.

V and J are TRBV19 and TRBJ2-7; TRBD2 is a possible D gene (6 bases). Trimming removed 5 bases at V and 7 bases at J, with 18 bases between. CDR3 length equals 14 residues. CDR1 is LNHDA, CDR2 SQIVND, per germline (reference sequence). The CDR3 sequence is CASSPQSGSLEQYF. The CDR3 DNA is TGTGCCAGTAGTCCGCAATCCGGGAGCCTGGAGCAGTACTTC.

V is TRBV19 and J is TRBJ1-2; D call uncertain. This CDR3 spans 15 amino acids. CDR1 is LNHDA and CDR2 is SQIVND in the germline V gene (reference sequence). Trimming pared 1 base from V and 4 bases from J, leaving 13 bases between. The DNA of the CDR3 is TGTGCCAGTAGTATAGTTGGAGTTCTGAGCTATGGCTACACCTTC. This gives the protein CASSIVGVLSYGYTF. The whole variable domain, remainder taken from reference TRBV19 and TRBJ1-2, is DGGITQSPKYLFRKEGQNVTLSCEQNLNHDAMYWYRQDPGQGLRLIYYSQIVNDFQKGDIAEGYSVSREKKESFPLTVTSAQKNPTAFYLCASSIVGVLSYGYTFGSGTRLTVV.

The chain has TRBV19 and TRBJ1-1; D gene unclear. Germline lookup yields CDR1 LNHDA and CDR2 SQIVND (reference sequence). V was cut by 6 bases and J by 1 base, with 12 bases left in between. The CDR3 is 14 amino acids. CDR3 sequence (DNA): TGTGCCAGTAGCGTCGGAGAGCCGAACACTGAAGCTTTCTTT. Translated, it gives CASSVGEPNTEAFF.

The J gene is TRBJ2-3, the V gene TRBV18, with 15 bases identical to TRBD2. The CDR3 totals 18 residues. Germline V gene sequence: CDR1 KGHSH, CDR2 LQKENI. The trim removed 0 bases at V and 5 bases at J, leaving 6 bases unmatched. CDR3 sequence: CASSPPGLAGGLGDTQYF. CDR3 sequence (DNA): TGTGCCAGCTCACCACCTGGACTAGCGGGGGGGCTAGGAGATACGCAGTATTTT.

The chain uses TRBV7-9 and TRBJ2-5; no definite D call. V dropped 3 bases and J dropped 5 bases, with 13 bases sitting between them. Germline V lookup: CDR1 SEHNR, CDR2 FQNEAQ (reference sequence). The length of the CDR3 is 14 residues. The CDR3 DNA sequence: TGTGCCAGCAGCTTCGTACTACCAAAGGAGACCCAGTACTTC. As protein: CASSFVLPKETQYF.

V is TRBV30 and J is TRBJ2-1; 8 bases are shared with TRBD2. V lost 5 bases to trimming and J lost 0 bases; unmatched junction nucleotides: 3. The CDR3 sequence is 14 residues long. The germline V gene has CDR1 GTSNPN and CDR2 SVGIG (reference sequence). CDR3 protein: CAWVSGSSYNEQFF. CDR3 nucleotides: TGTGCCTGGGTCAGCGGGAGCTCCTACAATGAGCAGTTCTTC. Based on the CDR3 plus reference TRBV30 and TRBJ2-1, the full variable domain is SQTIHQWPATLVQPVGSPLSLECTVEGTSNPNLYWYRQAAGRGLQLLFYSVGIGQISSEVPQNLSASRPQDRQFILSSKKLLLSDSGFYLCAWVSGSSYNEQFFGPGTRLTVL.

The CDR3 region is CASSGGGVLANEQFF. CDR3 nucleotide sequence: TGCGCCAGCAGTGGGGGGGGCGTGCTTGCCAATGAGCAGTTCTTC. The rearrangement uses TRBV10-1 and TRBJ2-1; D possibly corresponds to TRBD2 (7 bases). This CDR3 comprises 15 residues. Germline CDR1 WNHNN, CDR2 SYGVQD (reference sequence). Trimming took 4 bases from V and 6 from J, leaving 16 bases between them.

The J gene is TRBJ1-1, the V gene TRBV6-5; weak D call: TRBD1 (5 bases). The V and J ends lost 5 bases and 4 bases respectively, with 14 bases between them. The CDR3 runs to 14 residues. Germline assignment: CDR1 MNHEY and CDR2 SVGAGI. DNA of the CDR3: TGTGCCAGCAGTCCTCAGACAGAAGCCACTGAAGCTTTCTTT. Its translation is CASSPQTEATEAFF.

This clone was counted a single time. The V and J genes are TRBV5-1 and TRBJ2-7, with TRBD1 matching 9 bases. Germline V gives CDR1 SGHRS, CDR2 YFSETQ. V lost 0 bases to trimming and J lost 5 bases; unmatched junction nucleotides: 6. This CDR3 region has 15 residues. CDR3 in amino acids: CASSLGRDRADEQYF. The CDR3 DNA reads as TGCGCCAGCAGCTTGGGACGGGACAGGGCCGACGAGCAGTACTTC.

This sequence joins TRBV11-3 and TRBJ2-2; D unresolved. Trimming stripped 4 bases from V and 6 bases from J, with 18 bases between. The germline V gene has CDR1 SGHNT and CDR2 YENEEA. CDR3 length equals 16 residues. CDR3 region: CASSSYRVASAGELFF. Written as DNA, the CDR3 is TGTGCCAGCAGCTCATACCGGGTGGCCAGCGCCGGGGAGCTGTTTTTT.

This clone was observed a single time. CDR3 bases: TGTGCCAGCAGTCCGGACAGAACGGGGGGCAATGAGCAGTTCTTC. Translation: CASSPDRTGGNEQFF. The V gene is TRBV6-1, the J gene TRBJ2-1; a weak D match, TRBD2 (7 bases). This CDR3 spans 15 amino acids. Germline V gives CDR1 MNHNS, CDR2 SASEGT. The V and J ends lost 5 bases and 6 bases respectively, with 17 bases between them.

This clone was counted between two and nine times. CDR3 residues: CASSGKGRASGTGELFF. The CDR3 nucleotides are TGTGCCAGCAGTGGAAAGGGTAGGGCTAGCGGGACCGGGGAGCTGTTTTTT. J is TRBJ2-2 and V is TRBV6-4; 8 nucleotides align to TRBD2. Germline V gene data show CDR1 as MRHNA and CDR2 as SNTAGT. J was trimmed by 5 bases and V by 4 bases; bases with no gene match: 12. CDR3 length: 17 residues.

The CDR3 DNA reads TGTGCCAGCAGCTTAGGGCGTAGCGGGGGTGGGACAGATACGCAGTATTTT. This gives the protein CASSLGRSGGGTDTQYF. The chain has TRBV7-9 and TRBJ2-3, with 9 nucleotides matching TRBD2. Trimming cost V 1 base and J 3 bases; bases outside gene matches: 8. Germline V gene lookup returns CDR1 SEHNR and CDR2 FQNEAQ (reference sequence). The length of the CDR3 is 17 residues.